This T cell receptor beta chain was observed in a study of blood T cells in healthy people across ages (dated by TCRdb to 2014 to 2015). Background for the entire study: In model experiments, template switching captured roughly one uniquely barcoded TCR beta cDNA molecule for every two T cells. To track age-related changes in TCR beta repertoire diversity, the study relied on deep sequencing normalized with unique cDNA molecular identifiers. The donors were divided into four age groups: young (average approximately 15 years), middle-aged (approximately 41), aged (approximately 62) and long-lived (roughly 86). To avoid experimental bias, donors of different ages were spread randomly across the sequencing lanes. Using the same blood draw, the study looked at two additional independent replicas of 1 million unique cDNA reads for two donors, one aged 18 to 30 and the other aged 80 or older.

The library was made by 5' RACE. Sequencing took place on an Illumina HiSeq 2500. A second roughly 6 to 12 cycle PCR used a sample-barcoded 5' primer and a J-beta primer mix. Each TCR beta cDNA molecule received a unique molecular identifier from a template-switch 5' adaptor carrying 12 random nucleotides. Each sample yielded at least 3 million CDR3-containing paired-end reads. The Mint cDNA synthesis kit, primed by a TRBC-specific oligonucleotide, was used to synthesize first-strand cDNA from all RNA. After uracil-DNA glycosylase treatment, a first 18-cycle PCR used universal primers M1SS and BC2_uni_R on all cDNA. As for the authors' bioinformatics: Normalization of each sample was performed by random selection of 1 million high-quality reads, each carrying a distinct molecular identifier. Instead of being binned into consensus sequences, reads that shared molecular identifiers were thrown out. MiTCR, with a Q25 quality threshold and the strictest error-elimination algorithm, was used for CDR3 identification, clonotype clustering and error correction. A nonparametric unseen species model with Euler transformation was used to estimate lower-bound total TCR beta diversity. Using fastp at Q25 and MiXCR, TCRdb reprocessed the public reads and kept productive beta chains. Each entry merges the rows of one CDR3 protein and shows their most common DNA and genes. For this entry, the V and J calls and clone size follow TCRdb and not the study's own pipeline. The table for this sample lists over 1,500,000 distinct CDR3 sequences; roughly 49% of them were counted only once. The ten largest clones capture over 2% of the sample.

General study outcomes and caveats: Because donor CMV infection status was unknown, age-related changes in expanded clonotypes were potentially confounded. Conclusive comparison of naive and antigen-experienced compartments was prevented by the profiling of bulk unsorted PBMCs. Estimates of total diversity from one million sequenced T cells were regarded as lower bounds and underestimates. Compared with the aged group, the long-lived group had more naive CD4+ T cells, fewer expanded clones and increased TCR diversity, suggesting age selection. As age increased, observed TCR beta diversity per million T cells dropped in a roughly linear way, and a significant reduction was already evident by age about 40. A strong correlation was found between observed TCR beta diversity and the percentage of naive T cells measured by flow cytometry.

Systemically healthy Caucasian individuals from Russia, around 38 in total and aged about 6 to 95 years, were included as donors. About 9.8 milliliters of peripheral blood were drawn from each donor into EDTA-treated Vacutainer tubes. Ficoll-Paque density-gradient centrifugation was used to isolate PBMCs, with at least 6.5 million per sample. Total RNA, at least 6 micrograms per sample, was extracted from PBMCs with Trizol reagent. For every donor, an aliquot of PBMCs went through flow cytometry to measure the percentages of naive CD45RAhigh/CD27high T cells. A single count supports this clonotype. Its antigen remains undetermined. No much larger clone exists at a distance of one base, and base qualities are not known. The source material was blood. This receptor was identified in a woman between 40 and 55 years old in good health.

The DNA sequence follows: TGCGCCAGCAGCCAGGGGACTAGCGGTGGATTTACCGGGGAGCTGTTTTTT. Translated, it gives CASSQGTSGGFTGELFF. Recombination joined TRBV4-3 with TRBJ2-2; 11 bases in the junction line up with TRBD2. There are 17 amino acids in the CDR3, from cysteine to phenylalanine inclusive. Of all the DNA, just the CDR3 is kept, 51 bases in frame from base 1. V lost 3 bases and J lost 5 bases, and the count of bases not matched to a germline gene is 8. Reading the germline V gene gives CDR1 LGHNA and CDR2 YSLEER.